This TCR beta chain is drawn from a study of T cells in Graves' hyperthyroidism and ophthalmopathy. Study-wide background: Prior to any treatment, at the point of initial diagnosis, peripheral blood was collected.

RNA transcripts gave rise to amplified TCR beta CDR3 regions. TCR CDR3 regions were first amplified by RT-PCR with HTBI primers. TCRdb re-called the multiplex PCR reads with MiXCR, one entry per CDR3 protein. The sample gives 650,000 to 700,000 distinct CDR3 sequences, roughly 17% of which show up once; around 16% is in the top ten. V lost 2 bases and J lost 4, with 14 bases in between. CDR1 and CDR2 from the germline V gene are KGHDR and SFDVKD. The CDR3 is 16 amino acids. Those with hyperthyroidism were 18 to 65 years old, newly diagnosed, and ill for under 2 months. The chain employs TRBV24-1 and TRBJ1-5; unclear D gene. Sequenced material: blood. This TCR was sampled from a man aged 50-60 years with Graves' hyperthyroidism. This CDR3 reads CATSDSLRALNQPQHF. The CDR3 bases are TGTGCCACCAGTGATTCCCTCCGGGCCCTGAATCAGCCCCAGCATTTT.